This TCR beta chain came from a study of OX40 agonist ivuxolimab in advanced cancers. About the research overall: The patients received agonistic anti-OX40 (CD134) antibody ivuxolimab. Patients were treated with intravenous ivuxolimab, dosed at 0.01 to 10 mg/kg and infused every 2 weeks.

Individuals having autoimmune disease history or systemic immunosuppression were not enrolled. Germline assignment: CDR1 SGHAT and CDR2 FQNNGV. Losses at the gene ends were 2 bases for V and 4 bases for J; bases not matched to a gene: 9. This CDR3 is built from 17 residues. TCRdb keeps only in-frame clones here, not all; method: immunoSEQ multiplex PCR. Of 30,000 to 40,000 clones listed, about four fifths are singletons. A single count supports this clone. This TCR came from an adult with an advanced solid tumor such as melanoma, head and neck, liver or kidney cancer. The source was CD4+ or CD8+ T cells sorted from blood, collected in a trial of the OX40 agonist ivuxolimab. The chain has TRBV11-2 and TRBJ2-4, with TRBD2 matching over 9 bases. CDR3: CASSLYSGGVSKNIQYF. The CDR3 bases are TGTGCCAGCAGCTTATATAGCGGGGGCGTCAGTAAAAACATTCAGTACTTC.